The entry below gives a single TCR beta chain sequence along with its context. Its antigen is as yet unknown. This specimen comes from a study of T cell responses to AZD1222 COVID-19 vaccine. Sequenced by immunoSEQ multiplex PCR; TCRdb stores in-frame clones only, minus some. The table lists about 130,000 clones, roughly 88% of them singletons. General observations from the study: The repertoires were collected only after the peak T cell response.

The length of the CDR3 is 13 residues. Germline CDR1 reads SQVTM; CDR2 reads ANQGSEA. The V segment lost 7 bases and the J segment 7 bases; nucleotides outside the gene matches: 10. The receptor's source is an adult in good health. The sample was peripheral blood, taken on day 0 of AZD1222 vaccination. This chain uses TRBV29-1 with TRBJ1-2; 9 positions match TRBD1. This chain's CDR3 is CSGWTGAVTGYTF. The CDR3 DNA is TGCAGCGGCTGGACAGGGGCGGTAACTGGCTACACCTTC.